Sequencing of this T cell receptor (beta chain) was carried out in a study of blood T cell repertoires in COVID-19. CDR3 length equals 13 residues. Per germline, CDR1 MNHEY and CDR2 SMNVEV (reference sequence). V lost 3 bases to trimming and J lost 6 bases, with 9 bases between them. Using immunoSEQ multiplex PCR, the repertoire was profiled, and TCRdb retains in-frame clones only, with some absent. In the table there are 12,000 to 15,000 clones, around four fifths of which are singletons. The rearrangement uses TRBV27 and TRBJ1-5, with TRBD1 as a possible D gene (5 bases). The sequenced material came from peripheral blood. The receptor was derived from a man in his forties with active or convalescent COVID-19. CDR3 sequence: CASSLGGGQPQHF. The CDR3 region has the DNA TGTGCCAGCAGTTTGGGGGGGGGTCAGCCCCAGCATTTT.